A selection of T cell receptor beta chains follows, all from one sample in a study of tumor-infiltrating lymphocytes in localized non-small cell lung cancer. Profiling relied on immunoSEQ multiplex PCR, and the TCRdb table lists in-frame clones only, not all of them. The sample lists a few thousand clones; 40% to 65% were seen once. Sequenced input: uninvolved lung tissue not adjacent to the tumor. These receptors were collected from a human donor with non-small cell lung cancer. Some clones in this sample may be carry-over from other donors' samples. Both conserved end residues are part of each CDR3.

TRBV18	TRBJ2-5	CASSPGVSETQYF
TRBV6-5	TRBJ1-2	CASGGGYGYTF
TRBV2	TRBJ2-1	CASSVSLVISYNEQFF
TRBV7-8	TRBJ1-1	CASSLSGTEAFF
TRBV5-4	TRBJ2-5	CASRTGVETQYF
TRBV29-1	TRBJ2-1	CSAPAGRGEQFF
TRBV7-2	TRBJ2-5	CASSLARGSTQTQYF
TRBV29-1	TRBJ1-1	CSADGQGHTEAFF
TRBV2	TRBJ2-1	CASTGQADNEQFF
TRBV27	TRBJ2-3	CASSLAAPGDTQYF
TRBV27	TRBJ1-6	CASSSPTPGTPLHF
TRBV5-1	TRBJ2-1	CASNARGASYNEQFF
TRBV9	TRBJ2-3	CASSSQGGTSGRAQYF
TRBV6-5	TRBJ2-7	CASSHQGEPSKEQYF
TRBV7-9	TRBJ2-3	CASSFDGYTDTQYF
TRBV7-2	TRBJ2-1	CASSLQYNEQFF
TRBV4-1	TRBJ1-2	CASSQGTGLGYGYTF
TRBV30	TRBJ1-5	CAWSVQGQRNQPQHF
TRBV30	TRBJ2-7	CAWSVRGREQYF
TRBV9	TRBJ1-3	CASSVDWSVDSGNTIYF
TRBV9	TRBJ2-2	CASSERTGMNTGELFF
TRBV30	TRBJ1-5	CAWRPRQHDINSSNQPQHF
TRBV29-1	TRBJ2-7	CSVEDGAQEQYF
TRBV6-5	TRBJ2-7	CASSYLVSNYEQYF
TRBV7-2	TRBJ2-1	CASSFMGVEQFF
TRBV27	TRBJ1-5	CASSWTGDQPQHF
TRBV15	TRBJ2-7	CATSSVLTYEQYF
TRBV5-1	TRBJ2-7	CASSLVESNEQYF
TRBV4-1	TRBJ2-7	CASSQPLGEQYF
TRBV5-1	TRBJ2-7	CASSAVQGAEQYF
TRBV28	TRBJ2-3	CASSLGGGGTSTDTQYF
TRBV28	TRBJ2-7	CASSLGRLSSSYEQYF
TRBV28	TRBJ1-1	CASSLVREGNTEAFF
TRBV6-6	TRBJ1-6	CASETGVNSPLHF
TRBV28	TRBJ1-2	CASSLLGTDYGYTF
TRBV11-2	TRBJ2-7	CASSFRWNEQYF
TRBV19	TRBJ2-2	CASRYTGELFF
TRBV30	TRBJ2-5	CAWTIPTGGAETQYF
TRBV7-2	TRBJ2-7	CASSLGPTRDEQYF
TRBV30	TRBJ2-7	CAWVSRQGAYEQYF
TRBV6-1	TRBJ2-5	CASSDPVTSGQETQYF
TRBV2	TRBJ1-3	CASSEGPGQASGNTIYF
TRBV6-5	TRBJ2-7	CASIGVNSYEQYF
TRBV4-3	TRBJ1-1	CASSQDIHTEAFF
TRBV11-2	TRBJ2-7	CASSLDSGTVNDKQYF
TRBV7-3	TRBJ2-1	CASSPQWGLHNEQFF
TRBV6-5	TRBJ2-2	CASTQDSANTGELFF
TRBV28	TRBJ1-4	CASSLYREKLFF
TRBV5-6	TRBJ1-1	CASTRQGDLAEAFF
TRBV2	TRBJ2-3	CASSKDRDTQYF
TRBV6-5	TRBJ1-1	CASSYFPQGNTEAFF
TRBV2	TRBJ2-7	CASKGLAGLYEQYF
TRBV4-1	TRBJ2-7	CASSQAGQSLGEQYF
TRBV30	TRBJ2-5	CAWKAAGETQYF
TRBV6-6	TRBJ1-1	CASSNTERNTEAFF
TRBV6-5	TRBJ2-2	CASSYSYRGDTGELFF
TRBV2	TRBJ2-6	CASSEAWQSGANVLTF
TRBV5-6	TRBJ2-5	CASSSVGETQYF